A single sample gave rise to the 13 T cell receptor beta chains below, sequenced in a study of cytomegalovirus exposure and HLA in healthy donors. Vbeta (60) and Jbeta (13) primers were used in the PCR. Clones were read by immunoSEQ multiplex PCR, and TCRdb kept only the in-frame ones, dropping some. Among 100,000 to 150,000 clones listed, 65% to 80% were seen once. Source material: PBMCs. Every receptor here comes from a woman aged 18-29 years in good health and CMV-seronegative.

This clone showed up just once. The V gene is TRBV7-9, the J gene TRBJ2-3, with a weak D call TRBD2 (7 bases). Per the germline V gene, CDR1 is SEHNR and CDR2 is FQNEAQ (reference sequence). The CDR3 sequence is 13 residues long. Trimming cost V 8 bases and J 5 bases, with 14 bases left between them. This CDR3 is CASGGEGGDTQYF. The CDR3, as DNA: TGTGCCAGCGGGGGGGAGGGGGGAGATACGCAGTATTTT.

The V call is TRBV29-1, the J call TRBJ1-2; D gene uncertain. CDR1 SQVTM and CDR2 ANQGSEA come from the germline V gene. V lost 3 bases to trimming and J lost 2 bases, with 4 bases between them. The CDR3 is 11 amino acids. In nucleotides, the CDR3 is TGCAGCGTTGATCAGAACTATGGCTACACCTTC. Amino acid sequence: CSVDQNYGYTF.

The rearrangement links TRBV5-4 to TRBJ1-2, with 7 bases that match TRBD1. The CDR3 is 14 residues long. The V gene end was trimmed by 4 bases and the J gene end by 10 bases; junction bases not matched to a gene: 13. The germline gives CDR1 SGHNT, CDR2 YYREEE (reference sequence). CDR3 sequence reads: CASSQTGTDVFYTF. CDR3 in DNA: TGTGCCAGCAGCCAGACCGGGACAGATGTGTTCTACACCTTC.

The chain uses TRBV30 and TRBJ2-7, with 7 bases matching TRBD1. Unmatched junction bases numbered 0, after V lost 4 bases and J lost 3 bases. CDR3 length equals 11 residues. CDR1 is GTSNPN and CDR2 is SVGIG in the germline V gene (reference sequence). In DNA, the CDR3 is TGTGCCTGGACAGGGGGCTACGAGCAGTACTTC. Translation: CAWTGGYEQYF.

This rearrangement joins TRBV6-4 to TRBJ1-2; 9 nucleotides match TRBD1. The V gene's germline CDR1 is MRHNA and CDR2 SNTAGT. There are 14 residues in the CDR3. Germline trimming cut 5 bases from V and 8 bases from J; bases unmatched to any gene: 9. CDR3 coding DNA: TGTGCCAGCAGTCCCGGGACAGGGATCGGGGGCTACACCTTC. It specifies CASSPGTGIGGYTF.

This chain connects TRBV19 to TRBJ2-5, with D maybe TRBD2 (5 bases). The germline V gene has CDR1 LNHDA and CDR2 SQIVND (reference sequence). The germline V and J ends were trimmed by 3 bases and 3 bases, with 8 bases remaining between them. This CDR3 has 13 residues. CDR3 protein: CASSMRVEETQYF. CDR3 coding DNA: TGTGCCAGTAGTATGAGGGTAGAAGAGACCCAGTACTTC.

The chain joins TRBV14 to TRBJ2-7; 7 positions agree with TRBD1. The V gene end was trimmed by 2 bases and the J gene end by 5 bases; junction bases not matched to a gene: 6. The germline gives CDR1 SGHDN, CDR2 FVKESK. The CDR3 has 14 residues. CDR3 sequence: CASSQRTGFNEQYF. The CDR3, as DNA: TGTGCCAGCAGCCAAAGGACAGGTTTTAACGAGCAGTACTTC.

This clone was seen a few times. This rearrangement joins TRBV10-1 to TRBJ2-3, with 10 bases that match TRBD1. Germline V gene lookup returns CDR1 WNHNN and CDR2 SYGVQD (reference sequence). This CDR3 is 13 amino acids long. Trimming took 4 bases from V and 11 from J; bases not matched to a gene: 6. CDR3 sequence: CASSAGQGIWQYF. CDR3 nucleotide sequence: TGCGCCAGCAGTGCGGGACAGGGGATTTGGCAGTATTTT.

This rearrangement joins TRBV5-1 to TRBJ2-5; possible D gene TRBD2, 5 bases. Germline V lookup: CDR1 SGHRS, CDR2 YFSETQ. The CDR3 spans 16 residues. Deletions cut 1 base from V and 4 bases from J, with 17 bases between. The CDR3 spells CASSLRFSARTETQYF. The CDR3 DNA reads TGCGCCAGCAGCTTGAGATTTAGCGCCCGAACAGAGACCCAGTACTTC.

This clone was seen a handful of times. The V and J genes are TRBV6-1 and TRBJ1-2; TRBD1 matches 8 bases. This CDR3 is 14 amino acids long. J was trimmed by 6 bases and V by 5 bases; bases with no gene match: 8. Germline V gives CDR1 MNHNS, CDR2 SASEGT. DNA of the CDR3: TGTGCCAGCAGTTTCCAGGGGGCTATAAATGGCTACACCTTC. Its translation is CASSFQGAINGYTF.

The chain combines TRBV5-1 with TRBJ2-4; tentatively, D is TRBD1 (6 bases). Germline CDR1 SGHRS, CDR2 YFSETQ. With 10 bases removed from V and 5 bases from J, the gap between germline ends came to 16 bases. CDR3 length: 13 amino acids. In DNA form, the CDR3 reads TGCGCCTGTTCTACAGGGATTCAAAACATTCAGTACTTC. It specifies CACSTGIQNIQYF.

V and J are TRBV20-1 and TRBJ1-3; D is unresolved. Germline CDR1 DFQATT, CDR2 SNEGSKA (reference sequence). Trimming removed 6 bases at V and 6 bases at J, with 9 bases between. There are 11 residues in the CDR3. CDR3 nucleotide sequence: TGCAGTGCGGAGGAGAAAAACACCATATATTTT. Protein sequence: CSAEEKNTIYF.

The chain has TRBV15 and TRBJ1-3; D remains unclear. V lost 5 bases and J lost 4, with 9 bases in between. Germline loops: CDR1 LNHNV, CDR2 YYDKDF (reference sequence). The CDR3 is made up of 13 amino acids. The CDR3 region is CATSPGLGNTIYF. As DNA, the CDR3 is TGTGCCACCAGCCCGGGGTTAGGAAACACCATATATTTT. Filled out from reference TRBV15 and TRBJ1-3, the complete variable domain reads DAMVIQNPRYQVTQFGKPVTLSCSQTLNHNVMYWYQQKSSQAPKLLFHYYDKDFNNEADTPDNFQSRRPNTSFCFLDIRSPGLGDTAMYLCATSPGLGNTIYFGEGSWLTVV.